Listed here are 7 T cell receptor beta chains from one sample, sequenced in a study of human T cells and chemical hapten exposure. Using its own MiXCR run on the RACE reads, TCRdb lists one record per CDR3 protein. The table has over 65,000 distinct CDR3 sequences, approximately 10% seen once. As to time point: patch test 2, 6 weeks after DPC sensitization. Treatment meaning: therapeutic diphenylcyclopropenone sensitization with weekly scalp DPC. The sequencing used whole blood, collected in connection with sensitization to the hapten diphenylcyclopropenone (DPC). Every receptor here comes from a man aged 18 to 29 with alopecia areata. Some clones in this sample may be carry-over from other donors' samples.

This clonotype was seen at least ten times. The genes are TRBV28 and TRBJ1-4; tentative D call: TRBD1 (6 bases). Germline CDR1 is MDHEN and CDR2 is SYDVKM. CDR3 length: 13 amino acids. Trimming took off 6 bases at V and 7 bases at J, with 12 bases between the two ends. The chain's CDR3 is CASSRTGAEKLFF. As DNA, the CDR3 is TGTGCCAGCAGCCGAACGGGGGCTGAAAAACTGTTTTTT.

V usage is TRBV7-9 and J usage is TRBJ1-1; D is undetermined. Germline CDR1 is SEHNR and CDR2 is FQNEAQ (reference sequence). The CDR3 contains 14 residues. Trimming left V 0 bases short and J 3 bases short, with 8 bases between. The CDR3 protein is CASSLARKYTEAFF. The CDR3 coding sequence is TGTGCCAGCAGCTTAGCGAGAAAGTACACTGAAGCTTTCTTT.

This clonotype was recorded many times. J is TRBJ1-3 and V is TRBV6-6; 8 bases are a match to TRBD1. The CDR3 runs 15 residues. CDR1 is MNHNY and CDR2 is SVGAGI in the germline V gene (reference sequence). The junction had 4 bases not matched to a gene; V was cut back by 2 bases and J by 4 bases. CDR3 sequence reads: CASSYGRGRGNTIYF. Written as DNA, the CDR3 is TGTGCCAGCAGTTACGGCAGGGGGCGCGGAAACACCATATATTTT.

This clonotype showed up many times. V and J are TRBV5-4 and TRBJ2-2, with D maybe TRBD1 (6 bases). CDR3 length: 15 amino acids. CDR1 and CDR2 from the germline V gene are SGHNT and YYREEE (reference sequence). V was shortened by 2 bases and J by 3 bases, with 11 bases between the two germline ends. CDR3 sequence reads: CASSLGGYDTGELFF. The CDR3 nucleotides read TGTGCCAGCAGCTTAGGGGGTTATGACACCGGGGAGCTGTTTTTT.

V usage is TRBV7-2 and J usage is TRBJ1-1; D is possibly TRBD1 (5 bases). V lost 1 base to trimming and J lost 3 bases, with 18 bases between them. CDR1 SGHTA and CDR2 FQGNSA come from the germline V gene. The CDR3 has 17 residues. In nucleotides, the CDR3 is TGTGCCAGCAGCTTAGTAGCAGGGTCTTGGGGAGACACTGAAGCTTTCTTT. Protein product: CASSLVAGSWGDTEAFF.

Only a few counts were recorded for this clonotype. The chain links TRBV18 to TRBJ2-6; perhaps TRBD1 as D (5 bases). The CDR3 length is 17 residues. Trimming cost V 2 bases and J 0 bases, with 11 bases left between them. Germline assignment: CDR1 KGHSH and CDR2 LQKENI. CDR3 region: CASSPGATVSGANVLTF. In nucleotides, the CDR3 is TGTGCCAGCTCACCAGGAGCGACAGTCTCTGGGGCCAACGTCCTGACTTTC.

This clonotype was recorded many times. The rearrangement links TRBV21-1 to TRBJ2-1; the table's D call of TRBD2 was not tested on the DNA. TRBV21-1 is a pseudogene locus. This CDR3 has 17 amino acids. The CDR3 here is CASSALQESLLYNEQFF. The DNA of the CDR3 is TGTGCCAGCAGCGCCCTACAGGAGTCCCTACTCTACAATGAGCAGTTCTTC.